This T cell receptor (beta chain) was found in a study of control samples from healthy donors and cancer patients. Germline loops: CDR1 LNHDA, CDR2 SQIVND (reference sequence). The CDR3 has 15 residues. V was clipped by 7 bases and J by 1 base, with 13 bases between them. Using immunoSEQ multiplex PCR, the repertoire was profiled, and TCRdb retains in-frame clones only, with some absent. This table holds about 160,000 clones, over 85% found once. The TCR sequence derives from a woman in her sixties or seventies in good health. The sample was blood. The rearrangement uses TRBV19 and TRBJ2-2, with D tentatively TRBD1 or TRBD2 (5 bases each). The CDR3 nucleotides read TGTGCCAGTATTGGGGGAAAGCGGAACACCGGGGAGCTGTTTTTT. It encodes CASIGGKRNTGELFF. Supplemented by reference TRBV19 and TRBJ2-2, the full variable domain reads DGGITQSPKYLFRKEGQNVTLSCEQNLNHDAMYWYRQDPGQGLRLIYYSQIVNDFQKGDIAEGYSVSREKKESFPLTVTSAQKNPTAFYLCASIGGKRNTGELFFGEGSRLTVL.